The next 4 T cell receptor beta chains were all read from a single sample in a study of blood T cells in healthy people across ages. Through a sample-barcoded 5' primer and a J-beta primer mix, a second PCR was run for roughly 7 to 12 cycles. TCRdb re-called the 5' RACE reads through MiXCR, storing one row per CDR3 protein. The sample has approximately 800,000 distinct CDR3 sequences; 30% to 45% are singletons. The sequencing sample was made of blood. The receptors derive from a man aged 18 to 30 in good health.

This clonotype was seen ten or more times. The J gene is TRBJ1-2, the V gene TRBV7-9; TRBD1 might be the D (5 bases). The CDR3 length is 13 residues. The V end lost 3 bases, the J end lost 7 bases, and 12 bases lay between the germline ends. The V gene's germline CDR1 is SEHNR and CDR2 FQNEAQ (reference sequence). In DNA, the CDR3 is TGTGCCAGCAGCTTCCAGGGAGAATTTGGCTACACCTTC. Encoded protein: CASSFQGEFGYTF.

The gene calls are TRBV3-1 and TRBJ2-1; the match to TRBD2 covers 8 bases. Per the germline V gene, CDR1 is LGHDT and CDR2 is YNNKEL (reference sequence). There are 16 residues in the CDR3. Germline trimming cut 0 bases from V and 4 bases from J; bases unmatched to any gene: 5. CDR3: CASSQDYSGAYNEQFF. CDR3 sequence (DNA): TGTGCCAGCAGCCAAGATTATAGCGGGGCTTACAATGAGCAGTTCTTC.

This clonotype was seen ten or more times. This chain uses TRBV24-1 with TRBJ1-2; D is unclear. This CDR3 has 17 residues. The germline gives CDR1 KGHDR, CDR2 SFDVKD. Trimming removed 4 bases at V and 0 bases at J, with 17 bases between. The chain's CDR3 is CATSEAGPTIANYGYTF. Written as DNA, the CDR3 is TGTGCCACCAGTGAGGCCGGGCCTACTATAGCTAACTATGGCTACACCTTC.

The chain uses TRBV9 and TRBJ1-4; D is possibly TRBD1 (5 bases). V lost 0 bases, J lost 1 base, and 7 bases lay in between. The CDR3 is made up of 15 amino acids. Germline V lookup: CDR1 SGDLS, CDR2 YYNGEE. The CDR3 DNA reads as TGTGCCAGCAGCGTAGATCAGGGAACTAATGAAAAACTGTTTTTT. It is translated as CASSVDQGTNEKLFF.